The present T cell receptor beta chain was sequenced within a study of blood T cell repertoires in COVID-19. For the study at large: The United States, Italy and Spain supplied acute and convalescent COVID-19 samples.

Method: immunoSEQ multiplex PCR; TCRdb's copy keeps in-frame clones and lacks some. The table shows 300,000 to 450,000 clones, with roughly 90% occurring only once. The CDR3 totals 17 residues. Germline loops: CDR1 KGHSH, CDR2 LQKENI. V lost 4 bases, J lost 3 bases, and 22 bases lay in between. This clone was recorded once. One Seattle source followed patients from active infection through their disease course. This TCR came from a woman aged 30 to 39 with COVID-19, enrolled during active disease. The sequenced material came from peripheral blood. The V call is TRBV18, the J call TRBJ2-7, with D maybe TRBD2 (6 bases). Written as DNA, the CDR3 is TGTGCCAGCTCACGGGGAGGCGGTGCGGGCGGGATCTACGAGCAGTACGTC. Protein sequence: CASSRGGGAGGIYEQYV.